Below, 12 T cell receptor beta chains from the same sample are listed, as sequenced in a study of spatial heterogeneity in lung cancer. Regarding the study as a whole: Tumor mutation counts were tracked by expanded intratumoral alpha and beta TCR counts.

Which antigens these TCRs recognize remains unknown. Time point reported: sample taken at primary tumor resection. One entry per CDR3 protein results from TCRdb running MiXCR on the 5' RACE reads. This sample yields 3,000 to 4,000 distinct CDR3 sequences, of which 4% to 6% are seen a single time; approximately 33% belongs to the top ten. Source: lung tumor tissue, taken at surgery. The receptors derive from a female donor with early-stage non-small cell lung cancer.

This clonotype is termed large. The chain employs TRBV2 and TRBJ1-6; no clear D. The V gene lost 8 bases and the J gene lost 6 bases, with 14 bases spanning the gap. The CDR3 has 14 residues. Looked up from germline, CDR1 is SNHLY and CDR2 is FYNNEI. The CDR3 DNA reads as TGTGCCAGCGATGATGGGTTTGGTAATTCACCCCTCCACTTT. Residues: CASDDGFGNSPLHF. Using reference TRBV2 and TRBJ1-6 for the parts outside the CDR3, the full variable domain is EPEVTQTPSHQVTQMGQEVILRCVPISNHLYFYWYRQILGQKVEFLVSFYNNEISEKSEIFDDQFSVERPDGSNFTLKIRSTKLEDSAMYFCASDDGFGNSPLHFGNGTRLTVT.

The rearrangement uses TRBV7-8 and TRBJ2-7; D ambiguous. This CDR3 has 13 amino acids. Trimming shortened V by 3 bases and J by 5 bases, and 11 bases separated the two germline ends. CDR1 and CDR2 from the germline V gene are SGHVS and FQNEAQ. The CDR3 bases are TGTGCCAGCAGCTTCGGCGCAGGCCACGAGCAGTACTTC. Protein sequence: CASSFGAGHEQYF. Full variable domain (outside the CDR3, taken from reference TRBV7-8 and TRBJ2-7): GAGVSQSPRYKVAKRGQDVALRCDPISGHVSLFWYQQALGQGPEFLTYFQNEAQLDKSGLPSDRFFAERPEGSVSTLKIQRTQQEDSAVYLCASSFGAGHEQYFGPGTRLTVT.

Note on this clonotype: This clone may be a read error of a much larger clone one base away. The chain carries TRBV6-6 and TRBJ1-6; TRBD1 might be the D (5 bases). The CDR3 consists of 12 residues. The V gene's germline CDR1 is MNHNY and CDR2 SVGAGI (reference sequence). The V end was cut by 5 bases, the J end by 10 bases, with 9 bases between. The CDR3 region is CASSPGKSPLHF. Here the CDR3 DNA reads TGTGCCAGCAGTCCAGGGAAATCACCCCTCCACTTT.

This clonotype is large by share. The rearrangement joins TRBV29-1 to TRBJ2-3; no clear D gene. The germline V gene has CDR1 SQVTM and CDR2 ANQGSEA. The length of the CDR3 is 13 residues. Trimming removed 4 bases from V and 4 bases from J, with 12 bases in between. The CDR3 DNA reads TGCAGCGTTGGGGTGGCCAGCCCAGATACGCAGTATTTT. Translating it yields CSVGVASPDTQYF.

This clonotype is judged medium-sized (0.01 to 0.1%). The rearrangement uses TRBV7-9 and TRBJ2-7; 11 bases are a match to TRBD2. Germline V CDR1 and CDR2: SEHNR, FQNEAQ (reference sequence). The CDR3 consists of 13 residues. With 8 bases clipped from V and 5 bases from J, the junction kept 5 bases outside the gene matches. The chain's CDR3 is CASQTSGANEQYF. The DNA for the CDR3 is TGTGCCAGCCAGACTAGCGGGGCTAACGAGCAGTACTTC.

This clonotype is termed medium-sized (0.01 to 0.1%). The V and J genes are TRBV10-3 and TRBJ2-5; TRBD1 might be the D (5 bases). Germline values: CDR1 ENHRY, CDR2 SYGVKD. The ends were cut back, 0 bases at V and 3 bases at J, with 8 bases in the middle. The CDR3 consists of 14 residues. The CDR3 region has the DNA TGTGCCATCAGTGAGTCGAACAGGAAAGAGACCCAGTACTTC. Protein product: CAISESNRKETQYF.

In its sample, this clonotype was seen many times. The chain joins TRBV20-1 to TRBJ1-6, with D unresolved. The CDR3 consists of 14 residues. Germline CDR1 reads DFQATT; CDR2 reads SNEGSKA (reference sequence). The V gene lost 3 bases and the J gene lost 2 bases, with 8 bases spanning the gap. The CDR3 DNA sequence: TGCAGTGCTAGCGATGGAACCTATAATTCACCCCTCCACTTT. It yields the protein CSASDGTYNSPLHF.

By its share, this clonotype is medium-sized. V is TRBV20-1 and J is TRBJ2-4, with D possibly TRBD1 on 7 matching bases. V lost 6 bases and J lost 3, with 15 bases in between. This CDR3 is 14 amino acids long. Per the germline V gene, CDR1 is DFQATT and CDR2 is SNEGSKA (reference sequence). The CDR3 protein is CSAGGQGGKNIQYF. CDR3 sequence (DNA): TGCAGTGCCGGAGGGCAGGGGGGCAAAAACATTCAGTACTTC.

This clonotype qualifies as medium-sized. For the CDR3, the DNA is TGTGCCATCAGTGAGCCCATCGGGGGGCGAAACACTGAAGCTTTCTTT. Residues: CAISEPIGGRNTEAFF. V gene TRBV10-3 combines with J gene TRBJ1-1, with D tentatively TRBD1 (6 bases). CDR1 and CDR2 from the germline V gene are ENHRY and SYGVKD. V lost 2 bases to trimming and J lost 2 bases, with 15 bases between them. The CDR3 runs 16 residues.

A word on this clonotype: Because the CDR3's place on the DNA is in doubt, the DNA is left out and the CDR3 is given as listed by TCRdb. V is TRBV5-1 and J is TRBJ2-2; the table's D gene call, TRBD1, was not cross checked with the DNA. CDR1 and CDR2 from the germline V gene are SGHRS and YFSETQ. The CDR3 contains 14 residues when both ends are counted. This CDR3 is CASSLGQSTGSCFF.

By share, this clonotype ranks as medium-sized. The CDR3 is CASSTGQGREKLFF. In DNA, the CDR3 is TGTGCCAGCAGCACCGGACAGGGGCGTGAAAAACTGTTTTTT. The chain is built from TRBV7-9 and TRBJ1-4, with 9 bases matching TRBD1. From germline, CDR1 is SEHNR and CDR2 FQNEAQ (reference sequence). The V and J ends lost 5 bases and 7 bases, in that order; junction bases with no gene match: 5. This CDR3 is 14 amino acids long. Supplemented by reference TRBV7-9 and TRBJ1-4, the full variable domain reads DTGVSQNPRHKITKRGQNVTFRCDPISEHNRLYWYRQTLGQGPEFLTYFQNEAQLEKSRLLSDRFSAERPKGSFSTLEIQRTEQGDSAMYLCASSTGQGREKLFFGSGTQLSVL.

As regards this clonotype: Just one base apart from a much larger clone, this may be a read error. J is TRBJ2-7 and V is TRBV29-1; D is perhaps TRBD1 or TRBD2 (6 bases each). CDR3 length: 11 amino acids. CDR1 is SQVTM and CDR2 is ANQGSEA in the germline V gene. In nucleotides, the CDR3 is TGCAACGCCGGAGGGGGGTACGAGCAGTACTTC. Protein: CNAGGGYEQYF.